The entry below gives a single T cell receptor (beta chain) sequence along with its context. These data belong to a study of blood T cell repertoires in COVID-19. Trimming took 1 base from V and 8 from J; bases not matched to a gene: 10. Germline values: CDR1 MGHRA, CDR2 YSYEKL. The CDR3 loop spans 15 amino acids. Per the original methods: Amplification with reference gene primers provided the estimates of nucleated cell counts. The repertoire was sequenced with immunoSEQ multiplex PCR; TCRdb's copy has only in-frame clones and lacks some. D and trimming come from the DNA, and the V and J calls and clone size come from that table. The profile covers 100,000 to 150,000 clones, with approximately 89% appearing a single time and approximately 10% taken by the ten largest.

Sequenced input: peripheral blood. The TCR was taken from a woman aged 65 to 85 with COVID-19, enrolled during active disease. J is TRBJ1-2 and V is TRBV4-1; 7 nucleotides align to TRBD1. The DNA for the CDR3 is TGCGCCAGCAGCCAAGTGGAAACAGGGGCTGGCGGCTACACCTTC. Protein product: CASSQVETGAGGYTF.